Shown below are 31 T cell receptor beta chains from a single sample sequenced in a study of siplizumab effects on memory and regulatory T cells. Sequencing was performed with immunoSEQ multiplex PCR; in TCRdb, only in-frame clones are kept and a portion is missing. The profile covers some 97,000 clones, with 94% appearing a single time and around 0.6% taken by the ten largest. Material for sequencing was Tregs sorted from blood. The receptor set was obtained from a human donor in good health.

The J gene is TRBJ2-1, the V gene TRBV28; the D is unclear. The CDR3 sequence is 16 residues long. Trimming left V 10 bases short and J 7 bases short, with 26 bases between. Germline CDR1 reads MDHEN; CDR2 reads SYDVKM. CDR3 amino acids: CAIAPFVSISQNEQFF. CDR3 coding DNA: TGTGCCATTGCTCCCTTTGTGTCGATCTCCCAAAATGAGCAGTTCTTC. The full variable domain, rest sourced from reference TRBV28 and TRBJ2-1, is DVKVTQSSRYLVKRTGEKVFLECVQDMDHENMFWYRQDPGLGLRLIYFSYDVKMKEKGDIPEGYSVSREKKERFSLILESASTNQTSMYLCAIAPFVSISQNEQFFGPGTRLTVL.

This chain connects TRBV6-5 to TRBJ2-7, with 7 bases lining up with TRBD1. The CDR3 totals 13 residues. Germline V gives CDR1 MNHEY, CDR2 SVGAGI. J gave up 3 bases and V 9 bases, and 8 bases lay outside the gene matches. CDR3 in amino acids: CASRGLHGYEQYF. CDR3 bases: TGTGCCAGTAGGGGGCTTCATGGCTACGAGCAGTACTTC.

Of note for this clone: Compared with germline, one end of the junction differs, possibly owing to a read error. The J gene is TRBJ2-1, the V gene TRBV5-1; D not resolved. Germline loops: CDR1 SGHRS, CDR2 YFSETQ. The CDR3 is 10 residues long. CDR3 in amino acids: CASMGTTILF. The CDR3 DNA is TGCGCCAGCATGGGCACGACCATTCTCTTC.

The chain employs TRBV4-1 and TRBJ1-1; 9 nucleotides agree with TRBD1. The CDR3 loop spans 12 amino acids. V shed 3 bases and J 10 bases; nucleotides not matched to a gene: 3. The germline V gene has CDR1 MGHRA and CDR2 YSYEKL. The chain's CDR3 is CASSQGQGSAFF. In nucleotides, the CDR3 is TGCGCCAGCAGCCAGGGACAGGGATCAGCTTTCTTT.

The chain carries TRBV19 and TRBJ2-7; D remains unclear. Trimming left V 4 bases short and J 4 bases short, with 8 bases between. The CDR3 covers 12 residues. The germline V gene has CDR1 LNHDA and CDR2 SQIVND (reference sequence). The CDR3 loop is CASSTEEYEQYF. As DNA, the CDR3 is TGTGCCAGTAGTACAGAAGAATACGAGCAGTACTTC.

V usage is TRBV30 and J usage is TRBJ2-7; no clear D gene. Germline V gene lookup returns CDR1 GTSNPN and CDR2 SVGIG (reference sequence). The CDR3 totals 11 residues. The V and J ends lost 4 bases and 3 bases respectively, with 7 bases between them. CDR3 loop: CAWNKNYEQYF. The CDR3 DNA sequence: TGTGCCTGGAACAAAAACTACGAGCAGTACTTC.

This rearrangement joins TRBV28 to TRBJ2-7; D remains ambiguous. Per the germline V gene, CDR1 is MDHEN and CDR2 is SYDVKM. CDR3 length: 13 amino acids. Trimming cost V 6 bases and J 3 bases, with 12 bases left between them. In DNA form, the CDR3 reads TGTGCCAGCAGCGAGGCCGGAGACTACGAGCAGTACTTC. It is translated as CASSEAGDYEQYF.

DNA for the CDR3: TGTGCCAGCAGCTTTTCGGGCCTCACAGATACGCAGTATTTT. Translation gives CASSFSGLTDTQYF. The chain carries TRBV7-3 and TRBJ2-3; D unresolved. The germline V gene encodes CDR1 SGHTA and CDR2 FQGTGA. The CDR3 totals 14 residues. Trimming removed 3 bases from V and 2 bases from J, with 9 bases in between.

The CDR3 bases are TGCAGCGTTTTTCGGGGGGGCCCGTTTAGGGAGACCCAGTACTTC. Translation: CSVFRGGPFRETQYF. This chain joins TRBV29-1 and TRBJ2-5; 8 positions match TRBD2. Germline CDR1 SQVTM, CDR2 ANQGSEA. This CDR3 spans 15 amino acids. V trimming: 5 bases; J trimming: 5 bases; junction bases outside the gene matches: 13.

This chain connects TRBV14 to TRBJ2-2, with D perhaps matching TRBD1 or TRBD2 (5 bases each). Deletions cut 4 bases from V and 1 base from J, with 7 bases between. Germline V CDR1 and CDR2: SGHDN, FVKESK. The CDR3 loop spans 14 amino acids. The CDR3 region has the DNA TGTGCCAGCAGCCGAGGGGTGAACACCGGGGAGCTGTTTTTT. Protein: CASSRGVNTGELFF.

The chain has TRBV5-4 and TRBJ2-1; the match to TRBD2 covers 9 bases. The ends lost 3 bases at V and 10 bases at J; junction bases unmatched: 11. The length of the CDR3 is 15 residues. Germline CDR1 is SGHNT and CDR2 is YYREEE (reference sequence). CDR3 sequence (DNA): TGTGCCAGCAGCTCCGGGACTAGCCGAGACACCGAGCAGTTCTTC. Its protein product is CASSSGTSRDTEQFF.

The chain recombines TRBV21-1 with TRBJ2-1; the table assigns TRBD2, which was not confirmed against the DNA. TRBV21-1 is a known pseudogene. The CDR3 is 16 residues long. The CDR3 loop is CASRASSGITLNEQFF. The DNA for the CDR3 is TGTGCCAGCAGGGCCTCTAGCGGAATCACCCTCAATGAGCAGTTCTTC.

The V call is TRBV7-8, the J call TRBJ1-2, with D maybe TRBD1 (5 bases). V was cut by 1 base and J by 6 bases, with 15 bases left in between. There are 15 residues in the CDR3. Germline assignment: CDR1 SGHVS and CDR2 FQNEAQ. The CDR3 nucleotides read TGTGCCAGCAGCTTAGGAGTTGGGACGTTCGATGGCTACACCTTC. This translates into CASSLGVGTFDGYTF.

The chain couples TRBV19 to TRBJ1-1; no reliable D call. Per germline, CDR1 LNHDA and CDR2 SQIVND (reference sequence). The ends were cut back, 9 bases at V and 0 bases at J, with 11 bases in the middle. The length of the CDR3 is 13 residues. The DNA for the CDR3 is TGTGCCAGCACAAGAATAATGAACACTGAAGCTTTCTTT. It specifies CASTRIMNTEAFF.

V and J are TRBV28 and TRBJ2-1, with 13 positions matching TRBD2. The CDR3 is 20 amino acids. Germline trimming cut 5 bases from V and 4 bases from J; bases unmatched to any gene: 17. Germline V gene lookup returns CDR1 MDHEN and CDR2 SYDVKM. The CDR3 coding sequence is TGTGCCAGCAGTCCAACACCACAGCGTAGGGGACTAGCGGGGTACAATGAGCAGTTCTTC. It codes for CASSPTPQRRGLAGYNEQFF.

The V gene is TRBV14, the J gene TRBJ2-2; either TRBD1 or TRBD2 may supply D (5 bases each). V was shortened by 0 bases and J by 1 base, with 18 bases between the two germline ends. The CDR3 sequence is 19 residues long. Per the germline V gene, CDR1 is SGHDN and CDR2 is FVKESK. The DNA of the CDR3 is TGTGCCAGCAGCCAAGAGGCCTTGAGGGGATTCGAGAACACCGGGGAGCTGTTTTTT. Protein product: CASSQEALRGFENTGELFF.

V is TRBV5-1 and J is TRBJ2-2; possible D gene TRBD1, 6 bases. Germline values: CDR1 SGHRS, CDR2 YFSETQ. Trimming took off 0 bases at V and 5 bases at J, with 8 bases between the two ends. The CDR3 is made up of 14 amino acids. The chain's CDR3 is CASSLDRATGELFF. In nucleotides, the CDR3 is TGCGCCAGCAGCTTGGACAGGGCAACCGGGGAGCTGTTTTTT.

The rearrangement joins TRBV5-4 to TRBJ2-5; D might be TRBD2 (5 bases). CDR3 size: 15 residues. Trimming shortened V by 9 bases and J by 5 bases, and 23 bases separated the two germline ends. The V gene's germline CDR1 is SGHNT and CDR2 YYREEE (reference sequence). In DNA form, the CDR3 reads TGTGCCACTTCGGGAAGCCCAAGTGAATGGGAGACCCAGTACTTC. Amino acids: CATSGSPSEWETQYF.

The J gene is TRBJ2-1, the V gene TRBV19; D is perhaps TRBD1 or TRBD2 (5 bases each). Germline V CDR1 and CDR2: LNHDA, SQIVND (reference sequence). The CDR3 has 12 residues. Trimming stripped 1 base from V and 10 bases from J, with 8 bases between. The CDR3 loop reads CASSIGGGEQFF. The CDR3 DNA is TGTGCCAGTAGTATAGGGGGCGGGGAGCAGTTCTTC.

The rearrangement joins TRBV11-2 to TRBJ2-2; 7 nucleotides match TRBD2. Germline CDR1 SGHAT, CDR2 FQNNGV. V gave up 4 bases and J gave up 4 bases; unmatched junction bases: 9. CDR3 size: 16 residues. CDR3 nucleotide sequence: TGTGCCAGCAGCTCTTCCTATGGGACTATCACCGGGGAGCTGTTTTTT. Protein: CASSSSYGTITGELFF.

J is TRBJ2-1 and V is TRBV6-4, with D tentatively TRBD2 (6 bases). V gave up 5 bases and J gave up 0 bases, with 11 bases separating them. The germline gives CDR1 MRHNA, CDR2 SNTAGT. This CDR3 region has 15 residues. Here the CDR3 reads CASSPVGSSYNEQFF. CDR3 DNA sequence: TGTGCCAGCAGTCCCGTCGGGAGCTCCTACAATGAGCAGTTCTTC.

This clone came up once. This chain connects TRBV15 to TRBJ1-1; no firm D call. With 0 bases removed from V and 1 base from J, the gap between germline ends came to 9 bases. The CDR3 extends over 15 amino acids. CDR1 and CDR2 (germline): LNHNV, YYDKDF (reference sequence). DNA of the CDR3: TGTGCCACCAGCAGAGACCTCCCAGAGAACACTGAAGCTTTCTTT. Its protein is CATSRDLPENTEAFF.

This clone appeared a single time. This chain joins TRBV28 and TRBJ2-5, with no clear D. CDR3 length equals 13 residues. Trimming cost V 7 bases and J 4 bases, with 13 bases left between them. Germline V gene lookup returns CDR1 MDHEN and CDR2 SYDVKM. The DNA for the CDR3 is TGTGCCAGCAAAGGACCTTCAAGAGAGACCCAGTACTTC. Its protein product is CASKGPSRETQYF.

As regards this clone: The same CDR3 is also encoded by other DNA sequences in this sample. The V gene is TRBV27, the J gene TRBJ2-5, with D hard to call. The ends were cut back, 4 bases at V and 1 base at J, with 1 base in the middle. CDR3 size: 11 residues. Germline V gives CDR1 MNHEY, CDR2 SMNVEV (reference sequence). The DNA for the CDR3 is TGTGCCAGCAGTTCCCAAGAGACCCAGTACTTC. Translation gives CASSSQETQYF.

V is TRBV5-1 and J is TRBJ2-7; D might be TRBD1 (5 bases). CDR1 and CDR2 from the germline V gene are SGHRS and YFSETQ. Trimming took off 0 bases at V and 0 bases at J, with 10 bases between the two ends. The CDR3 has 15 residues. The CDR3 here is CASSLAGAISYEQYF. The CDR3 coding sequence is TGCGCCAGCAGCTTGGCTGGGGCTATCTCCTACGAGCAGTACTTC.

This chain connects TRBV5-1 to TRBJ1-2; D remains unclear. The CDR3 is 15 residues long. Looked up from germline, CDR1 is SGHRS and CDR2 is YFSETQ. Trimming stripped 0 bases from V and 6 bases from J, with 15 bases between. The chain's CDR3 is CASSLASMGSNGYTF. CDR3 DNA sequence: TGCGCCAGCAGCTTGGCGTCTATGGGGTCCAATGGCTACACCTTC.

The chain combines TRBV28 with TRBJ2-3, with 8 positions matching TRBD2. The CDR3 extends over 15 amino acids. Germline CDR1 and CDR2: MDHEN and SYDVKM. V lost 6 bases to trimming and J lost 5 bases; unmatched junction nucleotides: 10. This CDR3 reads CASRTFGLAGDTQYF. The CDR3 nucleotides read TGTGCCAGCAGAACTTTTGGACTAGCAGGAGATACGCAGTATTTT.

The chain uses TRBV2 and TRBJ2-6, with D hard to call. The CDR3 extends over 15 amino acids. Germline CDR1 SNHLY, CDR2 FYNNEI. Trimming pared 3 bases from V and 0 bases from J, leaving 6 bases between. DNA of the CDR3: TGTGCCAGCAGTGAGTTTGGCTCTGGGGCCAACGTCCTGACTTTC. This sequence encodes CASSEFGSGANVLTF.

This clone was seen once. This chain links TRBV19 with TRBJ2-1; TRBD1 aligns across 9 bases. The CDR3 has 20 residues. V gave up 4 bases and J gave up 5 bases; unmatched junction bases: 21. Germline lookup yields CDR1 LNHDA and CDR2 SQIVND (reference sequence). CDR3 DNA: TGTGCCAGTAGTAAAAGGGCGACAGGGGGTGTTTTTGCCTCTAACAATGAGCAGTTCTTC. This gives the protein CASSKRATGGVFASNNEQFF.

The chain carries TRBV7-9 and TRBJ1-2, with D unresolved. Trimming took 3 bases from V and 5 from J, leaving 16 bases between them. The CDR3 sequence is 15 residues long. Looked up from germline, CDR1 is SEHNR and CDR2 is FQNEAQ (reference sequence). The DNA for the CDR3 is TGTGCCAGCAGCTTGACCGAACTGCTGATTTATGGCTACACCTTC. Its translation is CASSLTELLIYGYTF.

The rearrangement links TRBV29-1 to TRBJ2-2; D ambiguous. This CDR3 has 13 amino acids. Germline V gene sequence: CDR1 SQVTM, CDR2 ANQGSEA. Trimming shortened V by 6 bases and J by 7 bases, and 15 bases separated the two germline ends. CDR3 nucleotides: TGCAGCGTCGGTGGGTTGCCGCTCGGGGAGCTGTTTTTT. Its protein is CSVGGLPLGELFF.